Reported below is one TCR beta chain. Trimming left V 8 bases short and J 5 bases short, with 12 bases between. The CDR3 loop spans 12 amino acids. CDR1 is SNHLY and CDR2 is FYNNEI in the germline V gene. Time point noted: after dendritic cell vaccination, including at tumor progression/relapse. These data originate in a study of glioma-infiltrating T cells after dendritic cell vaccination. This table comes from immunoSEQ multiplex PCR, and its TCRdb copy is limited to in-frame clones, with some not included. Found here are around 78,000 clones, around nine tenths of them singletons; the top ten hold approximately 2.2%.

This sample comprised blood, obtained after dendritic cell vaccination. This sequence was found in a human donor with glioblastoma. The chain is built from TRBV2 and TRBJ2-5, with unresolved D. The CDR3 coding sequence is TGTGCCAGCTCCGACCCCGGGGAGACCCAGTACTTC. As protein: CASSDPGETQYF.